The clone carrying this T cell receptor (beta chain) was seen repeatedly, ten times or more. Its antigen remains unknown. As to time point: longitudinal time-point 1 (baseline). The unsorted libraries were prepared from 2 million PBMCs (stored at -80 C). V was cut by 2 bases and J by 3 bases, with 7 bases left in between. CDR3 length equals 14 residues. CDR1 and CDR2 from the germline V gene are SNHLY and FYNNEI. This entry comes from a study of neurological immune-mediated disorders. Study-level findings and limits: Multiple sclerosis was found to have the least TCR clonal expansion, below healthy controls, and HTLV-1-associated myelopathy the most.

Synthesis of cDNA was accomplished via 5'RACE employing 10-nucleotide random UMIs. In every sequencing run, more than 170 million TCR-beta sequences were generated from 15-18 subjects. TCRdb re-derived calls from the 5' RACE reads in MiXCR, one entry per CDR3 protein. The data contain 64,000 or so distinct CDR3 sequences, about a tenth of them singletons. The origin of this receptor is a man aged 25-45 years in good health. The chain joins TRBV2 to TRBJ2-2; perhaps TRBD2 as D (6 bases). Sequenced sample: PBMCs. The CDR3 here is CASSEWGDTGELFF. CDR3 DNA: TGTGCCAGCAGTGAATGGGGGGACACCGGGGAGCTGTTTTTT.